The 24 T cell receptor beta chains in this list originate from one sample, sequenced in a study of blood T cell repertoires in COVID-19. Assay used: immunoSEQ multiplex PCR; TCRdb lists only in-frame clones, some missing. Found here are about 68,000 clones, 86% of them singletons; the top ten hold under 1.5%. Sequencing was done on a sample of peripheral blood. The receptors were sampled from a woman in her sixties or seventies with acute or convalescent COVID-19.

This chain joins TRBV3-1 (or the pseudogene TRBV3-2) and TRBJ1-1; 11 nucleotides match TRBD1. V shed 0 bases, J shed 3 bases, and the junction held 9 bases outside the gene matches. The CDR3 has 18 residues. Germline loops: CDR1 LGHDT, CDR2 YNNKEL (reference sequence). Here the CDR3 reads CASSQEGGTGGKDTEAFF. The CDR3 DNA sequence: TGTGCCAGCAGCCAAGAAGGGGGGACAGGGGGGAAGGACACTGAAGCTTTCTTT.

This clone came up a few times. V gene TRBV30 combines with J gene TRBJ1-2; 11 bases fit TRBD1. The CDR3 runs 14 residues. With V trimmed by 5 bases and J by 8 bases, 10 bases remained unmatched. CDR1 and CDR2 (germline): GTSNPN, SVGIG (reference sequence). Written as DNA, the CDR3 is TGTGCCTGGGAGAGGACAGGGGGCTCTGGCGGCTACACCTTC. The encoded protein is CAWERTGGSGGYTF.

This clone has a single count. The V and J genes are TRBV7-3 and TRBJ2-1, with D possibly matching TRBD2 (6 bases). The germline gives CDR1 SGHTA, CDR2 FQGTGA. The germline V and J ends were trimmed by 3 bases and 3 bases, with 15 bases remaining between them. The CDR3 runs to 16 residues. CDR3 nucleotides: TGTGCCAGCAGCTTTGGTCTAGCGAGTTACTACAATGAGCAGTTCTTC. Translating gives CASSFGLASYYNEQFF.

This clone was observed a single time. J is TRBJ2-5 and V is TRBV5-1; weak D call: TRBD2 (5 bases). Per the germline V gene, CDR1 is SGHRS and CDR2 is YFSETQ. Trimming removed 0 bases from V and 1 base from J, with 7 bases in between. The CDR3 is 14 amino acids. The CDR3 is CASSLDGGQETQYF. The CDR3 DNA reads as TGCGCCAGCAGCTTGGATGGAGGCCAAGAGACCCAGTACTTC.

The chain links TRBV5-8 to TRBJ1-1; 8 nucleotides match TRBD1. CDR3 length: 14 residues. V was pared by 5 bases and J by 0 bases, with 3 bases of the junction left unmatched. CDR1 is SGHTS and CDR2 is YDEGEE in the germline V gene. CDR3 residues: CASRRTGLNTEAFF. CDR3 nucleotide sequence: TGTGCCAGCAGACGGACAGGGCTGAACACTGAAGCTTTCTTT.

This chain uses TRBV27 with TRBJ2-1; TRBD1 agrees at 12 bases. The germline gives CDR1 MNHEY, CDR2 SMNVEV (reference sequence). V lost 6 bases, J lost 7 bases, and 10 bases stayed unmatched. The CDR3 extends over 16 amino acids. CDR3 amino acids: CASRSHGTGGYNEQFF. Written as DNA, the CDR3 is TGTGCCAGCAGATCCCACGGGACAGGGGGCTATAATGAGCAGTTCTTC.

The J gene is TRBJ1-2, the V gene TRBV11-2; D not resolved. Germline CDR1 and CDR2: SGHAT and FQNNGV. V gave up 3 bases and J gave up 4 bases, with 18 bases separating them. The CDR3 runs to 16 residues. The CDR3 reads CASSFPRGRAGYGYTF. CDR3 in DNA: TGTGCCAGCAGCTTTCCCCGTGGGAGGGCAGGCTATGGCTACACCTTC.

The table lists this clone with a count of one. The CDR3 nucleotides read TGTGCCAGCAGCTTTAGGCGCGGCGACAGTTCAAACGAGCAGTACTTC. The encoded protein is CASSFRRGDSSNEQYF. The chain is built from TRBV7-9 and TRBJ2-7, with a possible D match to TRBD1 (5 bases). V was shortened by 3 bases and J by 5 bases, with 20 bases between the two germline ends. CDR1 and CDR2 from the germline V gene are SEHNR and FQNEAQ (reference sequence). This CDR3 is 16 amino acids long. Filled out from reference TRBV7-9 and TRBJ2-7, the complete variable domain reads DTGVSQNPRHKITKRGQNVTFRCDPISEHNRLYWYRQTLGQGPEFLTYFQNEAQLEKSRLLSDRFSAERPKGSFSTLEIQRTEQGDSAMYLCASSFRRGDSSNEQYFGPGTRLTVT.

In this sample, this clone turned up once. The V and J genes are TRBV28 and TRBJ2-7; 7 nucleotides align to TRBD1. The CDR3 totals 13 residues. Per germline, CDR1 MDHEN and CDR2 SYDVKM. With V trimmed by 7 bases and J by 3 bases, 6 bases remained unmatched. CDR3 sequence: CASIGQGDYEQYF. The CDR3, as DNA: TGTGCCAGCATTGGGCAGGGGGACTACGAGCAGTACTTC.

The chain links TRBV2 to TRBJ1-5, with a possible D match to TRBD1 (6 bases). There are 14 residues in the CDR3. Deletions cut 7 bases from V and 7 bases from J, with 17 bases between. Germline V gene data show CDR1 as SNHLY and CDR2 as FYNNEI. The chain's CDR3 is CASTVDGGRQPQHF. The CDR3 nucleotides are TGTGCCAGCACCGTCGACGGGGGGCGGCAGCCCCAGCATTTT.

J is TRBJ1-5 and V is TRBV3-1 (or the pseudogene TRBV3-2); D ambiguous. Trimming cost V 4 bases and J 3 bases, with 4 bases left between them. The CDR3 spans 12 residues. Germline loops: CDR1 LGHDT, CDR2 YNNKEL (reference sequence). CDR3 sequence (DNA): TGTGCCAGCAGCCGACTCAATCAGCCCCAGCATTTT. It is translated as CASSRLNQPQHF.

The CDR3 region has the DNA TGTGCCGGCAATCATGGGGCCTATGGCTACACCTTC. The encoded protein is CAGNHGAYGYTF. V gene TRBV6-5 combines with J gene TRBJ1-2; TRBD1 is a possible D gene (5 bases). Germline CDR1 and CDR2: MNHEY and SVGAGI. The V and J ends lost 11 bases and 4 bases respectively, with 14 bases between them. CDR3 length: 12 residues.

This clone was counted between two and nine times. The chain combines TRBV6-1 with TRBJ1-6; TRBD1 matches at 7 bases. The CDR3 consists of 16 residues. Germline-derived CDR1 and CDR2 are MNHNS and SASEGT. Trimming took 4 bases from V and 5 from J; bases not matched to a gene: 8. CDR3 loop: CASSGTPRGNNSPLHF. In DNA, the CDR3 is TGTGCCAGCAGTGGAACGCCCAGGGGGAATAATTCACCCCTCCACTTT.

The gene calls are TRBV29-1 and TRBJ1-3; D may be TRBD1 (6 bases). Germline loops: CDR1 SQVTM, CDR2 ANQGSEA. Trimming cost V 3 bases and J 3 bases, with 9 bases left between them. The CDR3 is 13 residues long. The CDR3: CSVDEGVGNTIYF. In nucleotides, the CDR3 is TGCAGCGTTGATGAGGGGGTTGGAAACACCATATATTTT.

The chain couples TRBV28 to TRBJ2-5; a possible D gene is TRBD1 (5 bases). V lost 4 bases, J lost 1 base, and 13 bases lay in between. Germline values: CDR1 MDHEN, CDR2 SYDVKM. The CDR3 is made up of 15 amino acids. The CDR3: CASSSYHRRQETQYF. CDR3 DNA sequence: TGTGCCAGCAGTTCTTATCACAGGCGCCAAGAGACCCAGTACTTC.

V is TRBV28 and J is TRBJ2-7, with a tentative D call TRBD1 (5 bases). CDR3 length: 15 residues. The V and J ends lost 2 bases and 0 bases respectively, with 11 bases between them. Germline V CDR1 and CDR2: MDHEN, SYDVKM. CDR3 amino acids: CASSLTGHSSYEQYF. Here the CDR3 DNA reads TGTGCCAGCAGTTTAACCGGACACAGCTCCTACGAGCAGTACTTC.

There are a few counts of this clone. The chain recombines TRBV30 with TRBJ1-1; TRBD1 might be the D (6 bases). Germline-derived CDR1 and CDR2 are GTSNPN and SVGIG (reference sequence). Trimming took 2 bases from V and 4 from J, leaving 11 bases between them. The CDR3 sequence is 13 residues long. The CDR3: CAWSQGLATEAFF. CDR3 nucleotide sequence: TGTGCCTGGAGTCAGGGGTTGGCCACTGAAGCTTTCTTT.

The genes are TRBV5-6 and TRBJ2-2; tentatively, D is TRBD2 (6 bases). Germline-derived CDR1 and CDR2 are SGHDT and YYEEEE. Trimming stripped 4 bases from V and 0 bases from J, with 16 bases between. This CDR3 contains 17 residues. The CDR3 sequence is CASSLFLGGPNTGELFF. In DNA form, the CDR3 reads TGTGCCAGCAGCCTATTCCTCGGGGGTCCGAACACCGGGGAGCTGTTTTTT.

The chain's CDR3 is CASSYSGGYNQPQHF. CDR3 nucleotide sequence: TGTGCCAGCAGTTACTCTGGGGGCTACAATCAGCCCCAGCATTTT. The chain uses TRBV6-2 or TRBV6-3 and TRBJ1-5; D might be TRBD1 (6 bases). Germline V lookup: CDR1 MNHEY, CDR2 SVGEGT. V lost 0 bases and J 3 bases, leaving 9 bases between the germline ends. The CDR3 runs 15 residues.

CDR3 nucleotides: TGTGCCAGCAGACCGGCTAGCGGGGGCACCTACGAGCAGTACTTC. Amino acids: CASRPASGGTYEQYF. The chain links TRBV6-5 to TRBJ2-7; 10 bases are a match to TRBD2. In germline, CDR1 is MNHEY, CDR2 SVGAGI. Trimming took 6 bases from V and 2 from J; bases not matched to a gene: 7. CDR3 length equals 15 residues.

This chain connects TRBV6-5 to TRBJ1-1, with 10 nucleotides matching TRBD1. V trimming: 5 bases; J trimming: 10 bases; junction bases outside the gene matches: 13. Germline CDR1 MNHEY, CDR2 SVGAGI. This CDR3 contains 15 residues. The CDR3 region is CASSTGGTGAIGAFF. The CDR3 DNA is TGTGCCAGCAGTACCGGCGGGACAGGGGCGATTGGAGCTTTCTTT.

The genes are TRBV27 and TRBJ2-7; 11 bases are shared with TRBD2. Trimming cost V 8 bases and J 0 bases; bases outside gene matches: 15. CDR3 length equals 18 residues. CDR1 is MNHEY, CDR2 SMNVEV, per germline (reference sequence). This CDR3 is CASRPVWGSGRASYEQYF. DNA of the CDR3: TGTGCCAGCCGCCCCGTCTGGGGTAGCGGGAGGGCCTCCTACGAGCAGTACTTC.

The CDR3 loop is CASSSGQRLAGEQYF. CDR3 in DNA: TGCGCCAGCAGCTCCGGACAGAGACTAGCGGGCGAGCAGTACTTC. This chain joins TRBV5-1 and TRBJ2-7; 10 bases align to TRBD2. The CDR3 runs 15 residues. Germline V gene data show CDR1 as SGHRS and CDR2 as YFSETQ. V shed 3 bases and J 6 bases; nucleotides not matched to a gene: 9.

V and J are TRBV2 and TRBJ2-7; 16 nucleotides align to TRBD2. The CDR3 has 19 residues. CDR1 and CDR2 from the germline V gene are SNHLY and FYNNEI. After removal of 6 bases from V and 7 bases from J, the junction contained 18 bases not matched to a gene. DNA of the CDR3: TGTGCCAGCAGATTAACCGGGACTAGCGGGAGGGGGAGACTTGGAGAGCAGTACTTC. Translation gives CASRLTGTSGRGRLGEQYF.